This paragraph covers one T cell receptor (beta chain) sequence. Trimming cost V 3 bases and J 8 bases, with 17 bases left between them. The germline V gene has CDR1 KGHSH and CDR2 LQKENI. The length of the CDR3 is 16 residues. The record originates from a study of blood T cell repertoires in COVID-19. This table comes from immunoSEQ multiplex PCR, and its TCRdb copy is limited to in-frame clones, with some not included. Of some 42,000 clones listed, 70% to 90% were seen once; the top ten hold about 4.9%. The specimen sequenced was peripheral blood. V is TRBV18 and J is TRBJ1-6, with D tentatively TRBD1 (5 bases). This TCR derives from a man in his fifties with active COVID-19. The CDR3 here is CASSPLPLAGDSPLHF. The CDR3, as DNA: TGTGCCAGCTCACCGCTGCCATTGGCGGGGGATTCACCCCTCCACTTT.